Listed here are 13 T cell receptor beta chains from one sample, sequenced in a study of lymphopenia after photon versus proton radiotherapy. Produced via immunoSEQ multiplex PCR; TCRdb's table is partial and in-frame only. The sample shows about 55,000 clones, about 88% of them seen only once. Sample: peripheral blood, taken from a patient treated with proton-based radiotherapy. These receptors were obtained from a man in his sixties with pancreatic cancer.

V and J are TRBV6-1 and TRBJ2-7; D uncertain. The CDR3 length is 16 residues. Trimming removed 2 bases at V and 4 bases at J, with 18 bases between. The germline V gene encodes CDR1 MNHNS and CDR2 SASEGT. The CDR3 spells CASSEIALWVMYEQYF. DNA for the CDR3: TGTGCCAGCAGTGAAATCGCCCTTTGGGTTATGTACGAGCAGTACTTC.

The V gene is TRBV2, the J gene TRBJ2-4; D is possibly TRBD1 (5 bases). Trimming took off 5 bases at V and 0 bases at J, with 17 bases between the two ends. Germline loops: CDR1 SNHLY, CDR2 FYNNEI. The CDR3 loop spans 17 amino acids. CDR3 DNA: TGTGCCAGCAGTCAGCCGGACAAACAGCTAGCCAAAAACATTCAGTACTTC. Its protein product is CASSQPDKQLAKNIQYF.

Here the CDR3 reads CASSPPGRPNYGYTF. For the CDR3, the DNA is TGTGCCAGCAGCCCCCCCGGCAGGCCTAACTATGGCTACACCTTC. The rearrangement uses TRBV5-5 and TRBJ1-2, with D hard to call. The V gene's germline CDR1 is SGHKS and CDR2 YYEKEE (reference sequence). CDR3 size: 15 residues. The ends were cut back, 4 bases at V and 0 bases at J, with 13 bases in the middle.

This chain connects TRBV28 to TRBJ1-4; 7 bases are shared with TRBD1. The ends lost 4 bases at V and 12 bases at J; junction bases unmatched: 11. This CDR3 comprises 14 residues. Per germline, CDR1 MDHEN and CDR2 SYDVKM. The CDR3 loop is CASSSRGDRVELFF. CDR3 nucleotide sequence: TGTGCCAGCAGTTCCAGGGGGGACCGGGTTGAACTGTTTTTT.

The rearrangement joins TRBV6-1 to TRBJ1-1; 10 nucleotides line up with TRBD1. The germline V gene has CDR1 MNHNS and CDR2 SASEGT. The CDR3 is 15 amino acids. V shed 3 bases and J 3 bases; nucleotides not matched to a gene: 4. The CDR3 sequence: CASSDVDRGHTEAFF. The CDR3 nucleotides read TGTGCCAGCAGTGACGTTGACAGGGGGCACACTGAAGCTTTCTTT.

The V call is TRBV6-5, the J call TRBJ2-1, with 11 positions matching TRBD2. The CDR3 consists of 15 residues. The germline V gene encodes CDR1 MNHEY and CDR2 SVGAGI. J gave up 6 bases and V 4 bases, and 5 bases lay outside the gene matches. The CDR3 loop is CASSLTSGSFNEQFF. As DNA, the CDR3 is TGTGCCAGCAGTTTAACTAGCGGGAGTTTCAATGAGCAGTTCTTC.

Here the CDR3 reads CASSLRLAGRSSYNEQFF. The CDR3 DNA reads TGCGCCAGCAGCTTGAGGCTAGCGGGACGGAGCTCCTACAATGAGCAGTTCTTC. The chain combines TRBV5-1 with TRBJ2-1, with TRBD2 matching over 9 bases. Per germline, CDR1 SGHRS and CDR2 YFSETQ. The CDR3 consists of 18 residues. J gave up 0 bases and V 1 base, and 8 bases lay outside the gene matches.

The rearrangement uses TRBV28 and TRBJ2-1; TRBD2 is a possible D gene (6 bases). The germline V and J ends were trimmed by 4 bases and 0 bases, with 7 bases remaining between them. The germline V gene has CDR1 MDHEN and CDR2 SYDVKM. CDR3 length: 14 amino acids. The CDR3 DNA is TGTGCCAGCAGTTGGGGGGTCTCCTACAATGAGCAGTTCTTC. Protein sequence: CASSWGVSYNEQFF. Looking up the rest from reference TRBV28 and TRBJ2-1 gives the full variable domain: DVKVTQSSRYLVKRTGEKVFLECVQDMDHENMFWYRQDPGLGLRLIYFSYDVKMKEKGDIPEGYSVSREKKERFSLILESASTNQTSMYLCASSWGVSYNEQFFGPGTRLTVL.

By share, this clone counts as medium-sized. The J gene is TRBJ1-1, the V gene TRBV21-1; whether TRBD1, the table's D call, matches the DNA was not checked. TRBV21-1 constitutes a pseudogene. The CDR3 has 14 residues. CDR3 bases: TGTGCCAGCAGCAGCCGGGTCAGGGACACTGAAGCTTTCTTT. Its translation is CASSSRVRDTEAFF.

The chain joins TRBV7-9 to TRBJ1-4; D might be TRBD1 (6 bases). Trimming removed 3 bases from V and 5 bases from J, with 10 bases in between. The V gene's germline CDR1 is SEHNR and CDR2 FQNEAQ (reference sequence). The CDR3 is 14 residues long. The CDR3 bases are TGTGCCAGCAGCTTGGGACACGGGAATGAAAAACTGTTTTTT. This sequence encodes CASSLGHGNEKLFF.

The V and J genes are TRBV7-2 and TRBJ2-3, with a tentative D call TRBD2 (5 bases). The CDR3 runs to 13 residues. From germline, CDR1 is SGHTA and CDR2 FQGNSA. V was pared by 3 bases and J by 1 base, with 5 bases between. DNA for the CDR3: TGTGCCAGCAGCTTGGGAGGCACAGATACGCAGTATTTT. Its translation is CASSLGGTDTQYF.

Here the CDR3 reads CASITDRHNYGYTF. The CDR3 nucleotides read TGTGCCAGCATAACAGATCGTCATAACTATGGCTACACCTTC. This chain connects TRBV6-1 to TRBJ1-2; D ambiguous. Germline-derived CDR1 and CDR2 are MNHNS and SASEGT. This CDR3 is built from 14 residues. Trimming took off 7 bases at V and 1 base at J, with 13 bases between the two ends.

The chain uses TRBV7-8 and TRBJ1-1; D is undetermined. The V end was cut by 1 base, the J end by 4 bases, with 7 bases between. The length of the CDR3 is 13 residues. The germline V gene encodes CDR1 SGHVS and CDR2 FQNEAQ. The CDR3 is CASSLGTLTEAFF. CDR3 bases: TGTGCCAGCAGCTTAGGGACCCTCACTGAAGCTTTCTTT.